This is a list of T cell receptor beta chains from one sample in a study of T cells in Graves' hyperthyroidism and ophthalmopathy. TCRdb re-derived calls from the multiplex PCR reads in MiXCR, one entry per CDR3 protein. This sample has 90,000 to 120,000 distinct CDR3 sequences, with roughly 15% found just once. Sequenced material: blood. The receptors originated from a woman aged 45-65 years with Graves' hyperthyroidism. Each CDR3 is given with its conserved first and last residue. A D gene is named only where the DNA matches it firmly. Where a row states a size, it is once, few, many or the class of an expanded clone; other rows omit it.

d_gene: TRBD2
abundance: many
j_gene: TRBJ2-3
v_gene: TRBV2
CDR3aa: CAIPPGLAGGGPDTQYF
CDR3nt: TGTGCCATCCCACCGGGACTAGCGGGAGGGGGTCCAGATACGCAGTATTTT

d_gene: -
abundance: many
j_gene: TRBJ1-1
v_gene: TRBV28
CDR3aa: CASSLMWAGNLEAFF
CDR3nt: TGTGCCAGCAGTTTAATGTGGGCAGGTAATCTTGAAGCTTTCTTT

d_gene: TRBD2
abundance: many
j_gene: TRBJ2-1
v_gene: TRBV12-3/TRBV12-4
CDR3aa: CASSPSGRQGEQFF
CDR3nt: TGTGCCAGCAGTCCTAGCGGGAGACAGGGTGAGCAGTTCTTC

d_gene: TRBD2
abundance: many
j_gene: TRBJ2-1
v_gene: TRBV28
CDR3aa: CASSSHGTKVGEQFF
CDR3nt: TGTGCCAGCAGTTCCCACGGGACTAAGGTTGGGGAGCAGTTCTTC

d_gene: TRBD1
abundance: many
j_gene: TRBJ1-1
v_gene: TRBV18
CDR3aa: CASSPQGTGGGGTEAFF
CDR3nt: TGTGCCAGCTCACCTCAAGGGACAGGGGGTGGAGGCACTGAAGCTTTCTTT

d_gene: TRBD2
abundance: -
j_gene: TRBJ2-1
v_gene: TRBV7-2
CDR3aa: CASSLGTSSYNEQFF
CDR3nt: TGTGCCAGCAGCTTGGGGACTAGCTCCTACAATGAGCAGTTCTTC

d_gene: TRBD2
abundance: -
j_gene: TRBJ2-1
v_gene: TRBV20-1
CDR3aa: CSARETSGGNEQFF
CDR3nt: TGCAGTGCTAGAGAGACTAGCGGGGGAAATGAGCAGTTCTTC

d_gene: -
abundance: many
j_gene: TRBJ2-1
v_gene: TRBV12-5
CDR3aa: CASGLNVRGRYNEQFF
CDR3nt: TGTGCTAGTGGTTTGAACGTAAGGGGACGGTACAATGAGCAGTTCTTC

d_gene: TRBD1
abundance: -
j_gene: TRBJ2-5
v_gene: TRBV7-9
CDR3aa: CASSLTDREGETQYF
CDR3nt: TGTGCCAGCAGCTTAACCGACAGGGAAGGGGAGACCCAGTACTTC

d_gene: -
abundance: many
j_gene: TRBJ2-5
v_gene: TRBV28
CDR3aa: CASSFTSLAETQYF
CDR3nt: TGTGCCAGCAGTTTCACATCTCTGGCGGAGACCCAGTACTTC

d_gene: -
abundance: many
j_gene: TRBJ1-4
v_gene: TRBV12-3/TRBV12-4
CDR3aa: CASSNRAGEKLFF
CDR3nt: TGTGCCAGCAGCAACAGGGCTGGGGAAAAACTGTTTTTT

d_gene: TRBD2
abundance: -
j_gene: TRBJ2-1
v_gene: TRBV20-1
CDR3aa: CSAQLAGGENEQFF
CDR3nt: TGCAGTGCACAACTAGCGGGAGGGGAAAATGAGCAGTTCTTC

d_gene: TRBD2
abundance: -
j_gene: TRBJ2-1
v_gene: TRBV3-1
CDR3aa: CASSQVSTGGPRNEQFF
CDR3nt: TGTGCCAGCAGCCAAGTCTCGACGGGAGGGCCGAGGAATGAGCAGTTCTTC

d_gene: -
abundance: many
j_gene: TRBJ1-6
v_gene: TRBV28
CDR3aa: CASSLGGSNSPLHF
CDR3nt: TGTGCCAGCAGTTTAGGAGGGAGCAATTCACCCCTCCACTTT

d_gene: -
abundance: many
j_gene: TRBJ2-7
v_gene: TRBV7-9
CDR3aa: CASSLDGGGDEQYF
CDR3nt: TGTGCCAGCAGCTTAGACGGGGGTGGCGACGAGCAGTACTTC

d_gene: -
abundance: many
j_gene: TRBJ1-1
v_gene: TRBV12-3/TRBV12-4
CDR3aa: CASSTGLTLSGVEAFF
CDR3nt: TGTGCCAGCAGTACAGGACTCACCCTCTCGGGTGTCGAAGCTTTCTTT

d_gene: -
abundance: many
j_gene: TRBJ2-4
v_gene: TRBV7-9
CDR3aa: CASSSSRGANIQYF
CDR3nt: TGTGCCAGCAGCTCCTCCCGGGGCGCAAACATTCAGTACTTC

d_gene: -
abundance: many
j_gene: TRBJ2-1
v_gene: TRBV10-3
CDR3aa: CAIGTAHEQFF
CDR3nt: TGTGCCATCGGTACCGCCCATGAGCAGTTCTTC

d_gene: -
abundance: many
j_gene: TRBJ2-3
v_gene: TRBV5-5
CDR3aa: CASSLWGGDTDTQYF
CDR3nt: TGTGCCAGCAGCTTATGGGGCGGAGACACAGATACGCAGTATTTT

d_gene: -
abundance: many
j_gene: TRBJ2-7
v_gene: TRBV7-6
CDR3aa: CASSPRDGLYEQYF
CDR3nt: TGTGCCAGCAGCCCCCGGGACGGTCTCTACGAGCAGTACTTC

d_gene: -
abundance: many
j_gene: TRBJ2-7
v_gene: TRBV5-1
CDR3aa: CASNLLGGTYEQYF
CDR3nt: TGCGCCAGCAACCTGCTCGGCGGGACCTACGAGCAGTACTTC

d_gene: -
abundance: -
j_gene: TRBJ1-1
v_gene: TRBV30
CDR3aa: CAWSLGRLNTEAFF
CDR3nt: TGTGCCTGGAGTCTGGGCAGGCTTAACACTGAAGCTTTCTTT

d_gene: -
abundance: -
j_gene: TRBJ1-5
v_gene: TRBV2
CDR3aa: CASSGDGFYSNQPQHF
CDR3nt: TGTGCCAGCAGCGGGGACGGATTTTATAGCAATCAGCCCCAGCATTTT

d_gene: -
abundance: -
j_gene: TRBJ2-1
v_gene: TRBV29-1
CDR3aa: CSAGTVEQFF
CDR3nt: TGCAGCGCCGGAACGGTTGAGCAGTTCTTC

d_gene: -
abundance: many
j_gene: TRBJ1-5
v_gene: TRBV30
CDR3aa: CAWSVGHQIDINQPQHF
CDR3nt: TGTGCCTGGAGTGTGGGACACCAAATTGATATCAATCAGCCCCAGCATTTT